This T cell receptor (beta chain) stems from a study of Graves' ophthalmopathy and Graves' hyperthyroidism. TCR beta CDR3 amplification used RNA transcripts. Amplification began with first-round RT-PCR using HTBI primers, then second-round multiplex PCR was performed. TCRdb reprocessed the multiplex PCR reads via MiXCR and lists one record per CDR3 protein. The table lists some 370,000 distinct CDR3 sequences, roughly 15% of them singletons. V was pared by 0 bases and J by 1 base, with 9 bases between. Looked up from germline, CDR1 is ENHRY and CDR2 is SYGVKD. The length of the CDR3 is 15 residues. Other autoimmune diseases, uncontrolled infections, pregnancy or lactation excluded patients from enrollment. This clonotype has at least ten counts.

This TCR was recovered from an adult woman with stable Graves' hyperthyroidism. Source material: peripheral blood. This chain links TRBV10-3 with TRBJ1-1; D gene ambiguous. This CDR3 is CAISESRRGNTEAFF. As DNA, the CDR3 is TGTGCCATCAGTGAGTCTAGGAGAGGGAACACTGAAGCTTTCTTT.